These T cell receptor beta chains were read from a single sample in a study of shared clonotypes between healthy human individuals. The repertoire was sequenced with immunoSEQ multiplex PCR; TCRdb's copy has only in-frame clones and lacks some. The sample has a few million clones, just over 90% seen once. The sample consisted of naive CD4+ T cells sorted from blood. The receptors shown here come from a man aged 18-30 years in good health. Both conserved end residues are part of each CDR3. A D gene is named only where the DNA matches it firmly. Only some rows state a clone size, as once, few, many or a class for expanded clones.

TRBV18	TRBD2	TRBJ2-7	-	TGTGCCAGCTCACCACCGGGACTAGCGGGAGGGTTCGAGCAGTACTTC	CASSPPGLAGGFEQYF
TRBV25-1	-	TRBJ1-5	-	TGTGCCAGCAGTGCCCAGGGAAGAAATCAGCCCCAGCATTTT	CASSAQGRNQPQHF
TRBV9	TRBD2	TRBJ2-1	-	TGTGCCAGCAGCGTGGGGATTCTAGCGGGAGGGCCAAATGAGCAGTTCTTC	CASSVGILAGGPNEQFF
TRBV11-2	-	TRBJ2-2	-	TGTGCCAGCAGCCCCTTTGGGCGTAACACCGGGGAGCTGTTTTTT	CASSPFGRNTGELFF
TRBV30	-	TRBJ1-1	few	TGTGCCTGGGGACGGACAGCTAACACTGAAGCTTTCTTT	CAWGRTANTEAFF
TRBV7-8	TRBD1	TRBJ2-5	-	TGTGCCAGCAGCTTAGGGGACAGGGTTGTAGAGACCCAGTACTTC	CASSLGDRVVETQYF
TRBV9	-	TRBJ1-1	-	TGTGCCAGCAGCGTAGGCCCAGGGAGAGTCGCTGAAGCTTTCTTT	CASSVGPGRVAEAFF
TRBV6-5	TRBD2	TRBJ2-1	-	TGTGCCAGCCGGACTAGCGGGAGGCATGAGCAGTTCTTC	CASRTSGRHEQFF
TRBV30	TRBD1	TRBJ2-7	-	TGTGCCTGCACCGGGACAGAATGGAAAGAGCAGTACTTC	CACTGTEWKEQYF
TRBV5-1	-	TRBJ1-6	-	TGCGCCAGCAGCTTGGTCAGGGACTCCTATAATTCACCCCTCCACTTT	CASSLVRDSYNSPLHF
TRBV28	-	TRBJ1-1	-	TGTGCCAGCAGTCCGGGGACGCCAACCTACACTGAAGCTTTCTTT	CASSPGTPTYTEAFF
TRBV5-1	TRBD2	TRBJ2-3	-	TGCGCCAGCAGCTTAGGGCAGGGGCAGGCCCTAAGGACTAGCGGGGGGCCGGGAGATACGCAGTATTTT	CASSLGQGQALRTSGGPGDTQYF
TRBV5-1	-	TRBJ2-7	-	TGCGCCAGCAGCTACGGGACGTCTGGCACCTACGAGCAGTACTTC	CASSYGTSGTYEQYF
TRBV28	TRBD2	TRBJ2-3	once	TGTGCCAGCAGTTTAGGTAGCGGGGGGACAGATACGCAGTATTTT	CASSLGSGGTDTQYF
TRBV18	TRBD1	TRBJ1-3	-	TGTGCCAGCTCCGAGGACAGGGGGCCTGGAAACACCATATATTTT	CASSEDRGPGNTIYF